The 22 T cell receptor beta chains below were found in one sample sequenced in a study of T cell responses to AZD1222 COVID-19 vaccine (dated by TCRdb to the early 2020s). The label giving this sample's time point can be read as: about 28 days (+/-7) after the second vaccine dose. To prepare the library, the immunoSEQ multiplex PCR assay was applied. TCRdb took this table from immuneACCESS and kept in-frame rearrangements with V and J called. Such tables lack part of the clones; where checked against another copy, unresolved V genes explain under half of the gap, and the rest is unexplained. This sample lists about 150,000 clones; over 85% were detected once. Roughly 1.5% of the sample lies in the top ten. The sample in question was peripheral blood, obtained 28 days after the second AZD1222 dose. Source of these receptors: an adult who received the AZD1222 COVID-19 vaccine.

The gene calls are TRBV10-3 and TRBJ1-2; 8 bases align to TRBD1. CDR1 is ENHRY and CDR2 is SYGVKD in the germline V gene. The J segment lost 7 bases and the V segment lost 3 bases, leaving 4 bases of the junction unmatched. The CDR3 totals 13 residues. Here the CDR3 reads CAISDPGGGGYTF. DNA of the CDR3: TGTGCCATCAGTGATCCAGGGGGCGGTGGCTACACCTTC.

The DNA of the CDR3 is TGTGCCAGCAGCCAATGGGGTGCTGGGGCCAACGTCCTGACTTTC. Amino acids: CASSQWGAGANVLTF. The chain uses TRBV3-1 (or the pseudogene TRBV3-2) and TRBJ2-6; D not certain. Germline assignment: CDR1 LGHDT and CDR2 YNNKEL (reference sequence). V shed 2 bases and J shed 2 bases, with 7 bases lying between them. This CDR3 region has 15 residues.

The CDR3 reads CASSVAGEDPGIGYTF. The DNA for the CDR3 is TGTGCCAGCAGCGTAGCAGGGGAAGACCCCGGTATAGGCTACACCTTC. The V call is TRBV9, the J call TRBJ1-2; a possible D gene is TRBD1 (6 bases). The CDR3 runs 16 residues. V shed 0 bases and J shed 8 bases, with 20 bases lying between them. From germline, CDR1 is SGDLS and CDR2 YYNGEE.

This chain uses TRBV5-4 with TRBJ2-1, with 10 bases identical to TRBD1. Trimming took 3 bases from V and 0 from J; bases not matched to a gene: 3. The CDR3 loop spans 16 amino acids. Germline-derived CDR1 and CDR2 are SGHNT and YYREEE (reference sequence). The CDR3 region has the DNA TGTGCCAGCAGCTGGGGACAGGGGAGCTCCTACAATGAGCAGTTCTTC. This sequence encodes CASSWGQGSSYNEQFF.

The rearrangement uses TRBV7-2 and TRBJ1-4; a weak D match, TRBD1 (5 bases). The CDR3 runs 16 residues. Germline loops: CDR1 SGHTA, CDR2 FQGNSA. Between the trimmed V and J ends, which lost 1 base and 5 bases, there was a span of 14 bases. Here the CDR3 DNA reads TGTGCCAGCAGCTTAGGTTGGCTGGCAGGGAATGAAAAACTGTTTTTT. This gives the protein CASSLGWLAGNEKLFF.

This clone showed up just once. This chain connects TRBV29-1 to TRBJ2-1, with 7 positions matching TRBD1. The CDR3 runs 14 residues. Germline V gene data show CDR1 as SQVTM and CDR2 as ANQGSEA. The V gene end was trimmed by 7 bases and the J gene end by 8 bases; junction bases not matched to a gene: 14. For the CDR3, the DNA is TGCAGCGCCTGCTCCGGGACAGATTACGATGAGCAGTTCTTC. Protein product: CSACSGTDYDEQFF.

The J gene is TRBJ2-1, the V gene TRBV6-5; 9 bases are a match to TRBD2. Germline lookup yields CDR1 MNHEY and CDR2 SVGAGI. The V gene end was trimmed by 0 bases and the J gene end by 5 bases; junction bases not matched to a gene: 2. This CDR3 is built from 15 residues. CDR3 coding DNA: TGTGCCAGCAGTTACTCGCCTAGCGGGAACAATGAGCAGTTCTTC. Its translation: CASSYSPSGNNEQFF.

In DNA, the CDR3 is TGTGCCAGCAGCCCTTACAGCGGGACTGAGACCCAGTACTTC. This codes for CASSPYSGTETQYF. This chain connects TRBV9 to TRBJ2-5, with 7 bases fitting TRBD2. The trim removed 4 bases at V and 5 bases at J, leaving 8 bases unmatched. CDR3 length: 14 amino acids. Germline loops: CDR1 SGDLS, CDR2 YYNGEE.

The CDR3 nucleotides read TGTGCCAGCGAGGAGACGACGGCCGGAGATACGCAGTATTTT. Its protein is CASEETTAGDTQYF. V and J are TRBV6-6 and TRBJ2-3; D unclear. V was pared by 8 bases and J by 5 bases, with 17 bases between. Germline V gene sequence: CDR1 MNHNY, CDR2 SVGAGI (reference sequence). This CDR3 contains 14 residues.

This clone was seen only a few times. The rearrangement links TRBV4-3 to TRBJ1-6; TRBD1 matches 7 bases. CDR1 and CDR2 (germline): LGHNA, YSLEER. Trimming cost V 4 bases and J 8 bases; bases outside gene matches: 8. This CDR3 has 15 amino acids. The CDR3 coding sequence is TGCGCCAGCAGCCGTTCGGGACAGCGGGATTCACCCCTCCACTTT. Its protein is CASSRSGQRDSPLHF.

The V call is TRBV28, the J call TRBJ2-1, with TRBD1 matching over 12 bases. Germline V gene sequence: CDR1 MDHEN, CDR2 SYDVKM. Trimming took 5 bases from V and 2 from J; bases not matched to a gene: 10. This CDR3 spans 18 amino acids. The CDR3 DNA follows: TGTGCCAGCAGTCTCGGGACAGGGGGCCAATTGACCTACAATGAGCAGTTCTTC. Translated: CASSLGTGGQLTYNEQFF.

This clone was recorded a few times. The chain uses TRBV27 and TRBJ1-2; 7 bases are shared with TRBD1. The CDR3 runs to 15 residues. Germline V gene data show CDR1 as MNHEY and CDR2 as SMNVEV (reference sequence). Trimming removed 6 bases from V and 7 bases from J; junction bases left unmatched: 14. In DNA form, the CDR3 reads TGTGCCAGCAGCCCGTGGAACCGGGACAGTCGTGGCTACACCTTC. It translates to CASSPWNRDSRGYTF.

DNA of the CDR3: TGTGCCAGCAGCCAGGCTAGCGGGAGGGCAGATACGCAGTATTTT. Translation gives CASSQASGRADTQYF. The gene calls are TRBV3-1 (or the pseudogene TRBV3-2) and TRBJ2-3; TRBD2 matches 12 bases. The CDR3 is 15 residues long. With V trimmed by 3 bases and J by 4 bases, 2 bases remained unmatched. CDR1 and CDR2 (germline): LGHDT, YNNKEL (reference sequence).

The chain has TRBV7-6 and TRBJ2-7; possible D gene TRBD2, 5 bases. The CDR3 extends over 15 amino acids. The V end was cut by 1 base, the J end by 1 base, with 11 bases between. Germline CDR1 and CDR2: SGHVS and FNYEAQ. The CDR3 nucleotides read TGTGCCAGCAGCTTAGACGAGGGCTTTTCCTACGAGCAGTACTTC. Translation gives CASSLDEGFSYEQYF.

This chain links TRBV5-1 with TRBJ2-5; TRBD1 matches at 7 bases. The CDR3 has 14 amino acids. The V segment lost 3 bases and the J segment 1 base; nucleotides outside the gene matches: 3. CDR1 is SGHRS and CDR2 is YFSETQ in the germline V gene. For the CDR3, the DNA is TGCGCCAGCAGCTCGGGACAGTTCCAAGAGACCCAGTACTTC. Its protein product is CASSSGQFQETQYF.

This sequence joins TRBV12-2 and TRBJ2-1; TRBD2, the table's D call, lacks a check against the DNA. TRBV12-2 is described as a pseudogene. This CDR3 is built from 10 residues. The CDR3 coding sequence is TGTGCAAGTCGCCGCAATGAGCAGTTCTTC. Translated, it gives CASRRNEQFF.

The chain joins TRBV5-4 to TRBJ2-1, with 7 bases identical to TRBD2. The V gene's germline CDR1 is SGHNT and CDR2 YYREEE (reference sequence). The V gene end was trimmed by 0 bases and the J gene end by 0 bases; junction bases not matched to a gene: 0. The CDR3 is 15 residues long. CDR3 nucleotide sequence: TGTGCCAGCAGCTTGGGGACTAGCTCCTACAATGAGCAGTTCTTC. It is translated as CASSLGTSSYNEQFF.

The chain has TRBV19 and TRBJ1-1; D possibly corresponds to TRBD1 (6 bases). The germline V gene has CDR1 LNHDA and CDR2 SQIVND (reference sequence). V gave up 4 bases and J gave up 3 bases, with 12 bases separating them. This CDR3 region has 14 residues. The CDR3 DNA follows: TGTGCCAGTAGTACGGGACACCGGGACACTGAAGCTTTCTTT. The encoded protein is CASSTGHRDTEAFF.

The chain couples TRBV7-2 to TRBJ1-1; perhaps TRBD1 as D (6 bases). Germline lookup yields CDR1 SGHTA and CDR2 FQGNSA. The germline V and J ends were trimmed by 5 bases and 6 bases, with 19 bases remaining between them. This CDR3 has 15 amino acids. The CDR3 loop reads CASSSPGRGGAEAFF. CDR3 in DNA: TGTGCCAGCAGCAGCCCAGGGAGGGGGGGGGCTGAAGCTTTCTTT.

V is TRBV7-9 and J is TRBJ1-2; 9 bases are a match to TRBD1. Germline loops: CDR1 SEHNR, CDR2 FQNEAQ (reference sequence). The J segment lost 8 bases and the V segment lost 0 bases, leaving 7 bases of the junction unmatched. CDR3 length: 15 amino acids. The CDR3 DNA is TGTGCCAGCAGCTTAGCCGGGACAGGGCTAGAAGGCTACACCTTC. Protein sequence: CASSLAGTGLEGYTF.

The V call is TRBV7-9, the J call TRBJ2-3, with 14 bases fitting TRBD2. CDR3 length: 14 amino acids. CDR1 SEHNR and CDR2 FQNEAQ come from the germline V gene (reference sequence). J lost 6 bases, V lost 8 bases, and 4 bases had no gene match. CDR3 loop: CASGLAGGRDTQYF. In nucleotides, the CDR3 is TGTGCCAGCGGACTAGCGGGAGGACGGGATACGCAGTATTTT.

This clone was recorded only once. The CDR3 nucleotides are TGTGCCATCAGTGGGACAGGAGTGAGCACAGATACGCAGTATTTT. As protein: CAISGTGVSTDTQYF. The gene calls are TRBV10-3 and TRBJ2-3; the match to TRBD1 covers 7 bases. V shed 4 bases and J 0 bases; nucleotides not matched to a gene: 4. Germline values: CDR1 ENHRY, CDR2 SYGVKD. This CDR3 comprises 15 residues.